The clone carrying this TCR beta chain showed up just once. The CDR3 covers 13 residues. From germline, CDR1 is LNHDA and CDR2 SQIVND (reference sequence). Trimming at V came to 6 bases and at J to 5 bases, leaving 2 bases not matched to a gene. The sample belongs to a study of blood T cell repertoires in COVID-19. Study background: PBMCs, B-cell-depleted T cells, or T cells were the source of the cDNA or gDNA that made up the material.

In the original analysis: For nucleated cells, counts were estimated from reference gene primer amplification. Data came from immunoSEQ multiplex PCR; TCRdb stores just in-frame clones and leaves some out. V and J calls and clone size follow that table, whereas D and trimming were derived from the DNA. The sample shows tens of thousands of clones, approximately 80% of them seen only once. This TCR came from a woman aged 55 to 70 with acute or convalescent COVID-19. The rearrangement uses TRBV19 and TRBJ2-1; 9 bases match TRBD1. Sequencing was carried out using peripheral blood. CDR3 region: CASSRTGDNEQFF. CDR3 nucleotides: TGTGCCAGTAGCCGGACAGGGGACAATGAGCAGTTCTTC.